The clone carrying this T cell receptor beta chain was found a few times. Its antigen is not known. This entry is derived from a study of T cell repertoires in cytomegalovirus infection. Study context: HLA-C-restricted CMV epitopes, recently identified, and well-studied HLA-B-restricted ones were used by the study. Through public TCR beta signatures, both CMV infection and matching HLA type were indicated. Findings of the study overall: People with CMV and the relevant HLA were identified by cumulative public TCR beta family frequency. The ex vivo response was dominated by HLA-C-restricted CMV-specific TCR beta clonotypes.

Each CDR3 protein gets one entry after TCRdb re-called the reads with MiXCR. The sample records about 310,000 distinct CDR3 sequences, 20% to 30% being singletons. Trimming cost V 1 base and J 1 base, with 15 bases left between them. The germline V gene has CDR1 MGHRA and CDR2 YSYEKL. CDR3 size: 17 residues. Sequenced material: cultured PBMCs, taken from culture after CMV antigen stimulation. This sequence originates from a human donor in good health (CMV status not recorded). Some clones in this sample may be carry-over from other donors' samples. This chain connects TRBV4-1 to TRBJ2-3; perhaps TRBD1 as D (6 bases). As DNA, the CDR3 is TGCGCCAGCAGCCAAGTTCCGACAGGTCAAGGCACAGATACGCAGTATTTT. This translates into CASSQVPTGQGTDTQYF.